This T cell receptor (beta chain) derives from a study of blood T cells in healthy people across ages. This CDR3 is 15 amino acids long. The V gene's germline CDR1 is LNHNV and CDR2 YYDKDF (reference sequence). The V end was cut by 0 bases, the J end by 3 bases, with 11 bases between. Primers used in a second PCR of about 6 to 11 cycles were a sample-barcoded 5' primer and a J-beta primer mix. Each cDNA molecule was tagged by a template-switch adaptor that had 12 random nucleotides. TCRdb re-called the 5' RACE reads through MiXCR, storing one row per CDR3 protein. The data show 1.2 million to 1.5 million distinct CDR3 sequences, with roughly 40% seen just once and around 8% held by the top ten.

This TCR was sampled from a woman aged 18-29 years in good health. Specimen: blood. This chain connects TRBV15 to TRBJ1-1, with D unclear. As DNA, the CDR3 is TGTGCCACCAGCAGAGATCCCTACGGTGACACTGAAGCTTTCTTT. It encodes CATSRDPYGDTEAFF. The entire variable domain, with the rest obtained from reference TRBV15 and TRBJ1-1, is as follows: DAMVIQNPRYQVTQFGKPVTLSCSQTLNHNVMYWYQQKSSQAPKLLFHYYDKDFNNEADTPDNFQSRRPNTSFCFLDIRSPGLGDTAMYLCATSRDPYGDTEAFFGQGTRLTVV.